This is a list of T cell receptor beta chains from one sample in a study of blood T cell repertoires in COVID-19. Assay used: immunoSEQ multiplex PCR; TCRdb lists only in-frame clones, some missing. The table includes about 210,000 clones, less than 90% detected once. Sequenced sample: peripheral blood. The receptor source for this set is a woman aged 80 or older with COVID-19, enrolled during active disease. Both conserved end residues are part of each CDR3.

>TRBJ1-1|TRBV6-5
CASTLFTIEAFF
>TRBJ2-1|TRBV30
CAWSTGGGRYNEQFF
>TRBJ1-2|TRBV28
CASSGGNYGYTF
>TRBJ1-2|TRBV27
CASNSLGTADGYTF
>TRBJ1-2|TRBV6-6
CASSLTAQDYGYTF
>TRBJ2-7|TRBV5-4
CASSLDTYEQYF
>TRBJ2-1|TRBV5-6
CASSSTKRGTSSYNEQFF
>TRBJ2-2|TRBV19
CASSISSANTGELFF
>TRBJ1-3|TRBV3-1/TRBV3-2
CASSQLGGIGGNTIYF
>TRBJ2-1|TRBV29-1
CSVEGLARNEQFF
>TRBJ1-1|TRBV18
CASSPPGGQSTEAFF
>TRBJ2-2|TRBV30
CAWSVLGSGELFF
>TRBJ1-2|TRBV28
CASSLGAAYGYTF
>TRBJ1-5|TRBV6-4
CASSNPRTGGNQPQHF
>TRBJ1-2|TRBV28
CASTSFDGEGRGYTF
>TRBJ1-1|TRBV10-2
CASSESSRGTEAFF
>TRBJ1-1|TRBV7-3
CASSSEVISEAFF
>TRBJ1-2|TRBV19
CASSEPSRSRGNYGYTF
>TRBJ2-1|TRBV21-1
CASIEGGEYNEQFF
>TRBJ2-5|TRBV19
CASSTTSGGAIETQYF
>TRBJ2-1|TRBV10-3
CAIGQRGGTPYNEQFF
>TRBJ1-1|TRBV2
CASTAIQGANTEAFF
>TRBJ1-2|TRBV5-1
CASSPLRDTSSYTF
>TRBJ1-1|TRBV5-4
CASSLEEGGTNTEAFF
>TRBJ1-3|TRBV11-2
CASTFRQGLPGNTIYF
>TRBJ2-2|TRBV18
CASSPEMIAGFANTGELFF
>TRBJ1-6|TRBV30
CAWSAGSHSPLHF
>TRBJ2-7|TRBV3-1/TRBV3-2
CASSRAGNSYEQYF
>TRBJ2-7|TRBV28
CASSLQSQGNWYEQYF
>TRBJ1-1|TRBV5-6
CASSLYSAGAGTEAFF